The 11 T cell receptor beta chains in this list originate from one sample, sequenced in a study of control samples from healthy donors and cancer patients. Profiled with immunoSEQ multiplex PCR; TCRdb holds only in-frame clones, not every one. The profile shows 110,000 or so clones, about 89% of them singletons. Sample: blood. The source of these receptors is a man aged 45-60 years in good health.

This chain uses TRBV2 with TRBJ2-1; 11 bases agree with TRBD2. Germline lookup yields CDR1 SNHLY and CDR2 FYNNEI. This CDR3 is 18 amino acids long. The V and J ends lost 5 bases and 8 bases, in that order; junction bases with no gene match: 17. In DNA form, the CDR3 reads TGTGCCAGCAGTCCAGAAGGGTCCTTAGCGGGGGGGAGCTATGAGCAGTTCTTC. Protein product: CASSPEGSLAGGSYEQFF.

As regards this clone: At one of its ends the junction is not consistent with the germline gene, which may arise from a read error. The V gene is TRBV30, the J gene TRBJ1-1; possible D gene TRBD1, 5 bases. CDR1 GTSNPN and CDR2 SVGIG come from the germline V gene (reference sequence). The CDR3 is 11 residues long. This CDR3 reads CARSLGGEAFF. The CDR3 coding sequence is TGTGCCCGGAGCCTGGGGGGTGAAGCTTTCTTT. The whole variable domain, filled in from reference TRBV30 and TRBJ1-1, reads SQTIHQWPATLVQPVGSPLSLECTVEGTSNPNLYWYRQAAGRGLQLLFYSVGIGQISSEVPQNLSASRPQDRQFILSSKKLLLSDSGFYLCARSLGGEAFFGQGTRLTVV.

The V and J genes are TRBV5-1 and TRBJ1-1, with D possibly being TRBD1 (6 bases). CDR1 and CDR2 (germline): SGHRS, YFSETQ. This CDR3 spans 13 amino acids. V lost 4 bases, J lost 5 bases, and 12 bases lay in between. This CDR3 reads CASSIQGSTEAFF. The CDR3 DNA follows: TGCGCCAGCAGCATTCAGGGGAGTACTGAAGCTTTCTTT.

The V gene is TRBV29-1, the J gene TRBJ2-5, with 8 bases that match TRBD1. V shed 7 bases and J 5 bases; nucleotides not matched to a gene: 3. The length of the CDR3 is 11 residues. Germline V gene sequence: CDR1 SQVTM, CDR2 ANQGSEA. The DNA of the CDR3 is TGCAGCGCTAGACAGGGGGAGACCCAGTACTTC. Protein: CSARQGETQYF.

The rearrangement joins TRBV4-1 to TRBJ2-7, with D hard to call. Germline lookup yields CDR1 MGHRA and CDR2 YSYEKL. V lost 4 bases, J lost 1 base, and 17 bases lay in between. This CDR3 spans 16 amino acids. The CDR3 region is CASSLGTNGFSYEQYF. As DNA, the CDR3 is TGCGCCAGCAGCCTCGGAACCAACGGATTTTCCTACGAGCAGTACTTC.

This chain connects TRBV11-2 to TRBJ2-3, with 13 bases fitting TRBD2. Trimming at V came to 5 bases and at J to 2 bases, leaving 7 bases not matched to a gene. The CDR3 covers 17 residues. Germline V gene data show CDR1 as SGHAT and CDR2 as FQNNGV. The CDR3 is CASSPLLAGGPTDTQYF. The CDR3 coding sequence is TGTGCCAGCAGCCCACTACTAGCGGGGGGGCCCACAGATACGCAGTATTTT.

V is TRBV27 and J is TRBJ2-6; TRBD1 agrees at 9 bases. V shed 0 bases, J shed 1 base, and the junction held 7 bases outside the gene matches. From germline, CDR1 is MNHEY and CDR2 SMNVEV (reference sequence). The CDR3 runs 19 residues. The CDR3, as DNA: TGTGCCAGCAGTTTATCGGGTGGACAGGGGTTTTCTGGGGCCAACGTCCTGACTTTC. Protein sequence: CASSLSGGQGFSGANVLTF.

J is TRBJ2-5 and V is TRBV9; D possibly corresponds to TRBD2 (6 bases). This CDR3 spans 16 amino acids. V lost 4 bases and J lost 2, with 18 bases in between. CDR1 is SGDLS, CDR2 YYNGEE, per germline. Here the CDR3 reads CASSSSRDWRQETQYF. In DNA, the CDR3 is TGTGCCAGCAGCTCCTCGAGGGACTGGAGACAAGAGACCCAGTACTTC.

V gene TRBV2 combines with J gene TRBJ2-5; D not certain. Germline CDR1 reads SNHLY; CDR2 reads FYNNEI. The CDR3 loop spans 14 amino acids. The V gene lost 4 bases and the J gene lost 2 bases, with 11 bases spanning the gap. CDR3 nucleotide sequence: TGTGCCAGCAGTGCGGTGAGCGCGCAAGAGACCCAGTACTTC. Protein sequence: CASSAVSAQETQYF. The complete variable domain, with remaining parts taken from reference TRBV2 and TRBJ2-5, reads EPEVTQTPSHQVTQMGQEVILRCVPISNHLYFYWYRQILGQKVEFLVSFYNNEISEKSEIFDDQFSVERPDGSNFTLKIRSTKLEDSAMYFCASSAVSAQETQYFGPGTRLLVL.

The chain carries TRBV25-1 and TRBJ1-4, with a tentative D call TRBD1 (6 bases). Germline V gene sequence: CDR1 MGHDK, CDR2 SYGVNS. Trimming took off 3 bases at V and 7 bases at J, with 15 bases between the two ends. CDR3 size: 15 residues. The CDR3 sequence: CASSDPQGFIEKLFF. As DNA, the CDR3 is TGTGCCAGCAGTGACCCACAGGGCTTTATTGAAAAACTGTTTTTT.

This chain joins TRBV9 and TRBJ1-6; 10 nucleotides agree with TRBD1. V shed 4 bases and J 11 bases; nucleotides not matched to a gene: 6. This CDR3 comprises 14 residues. In germline, CDR1 is SGDLS, CDR2 YYNGEE. CDR3 in amino acids: CASSQMDRGAPLHF. CDR3 sequence (DNA): TGTGCCAGCAGCCAGATGGACAGGGGGGCACCCCTCCACTTT.